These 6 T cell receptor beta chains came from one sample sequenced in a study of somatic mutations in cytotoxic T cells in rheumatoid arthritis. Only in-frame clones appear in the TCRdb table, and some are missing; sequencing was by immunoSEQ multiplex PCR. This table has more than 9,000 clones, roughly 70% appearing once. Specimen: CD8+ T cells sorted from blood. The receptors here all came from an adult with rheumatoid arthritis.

The CDR3 is CASSFLETQYF. The CDR3 DNA reads TGTGCCAGCAGCTTCCTTGAGACCCAGTACTTC. The chain carries TRBV5-6 and TRBJ2-5; D gene unclear. Germline-derived CDR1 and CDR2 are SGHDT and YYEEEE. There are 11 residues in the CDR3. With 2 bases removed from V and 5 bases from J, the gap between germline ends came to 4 bases.

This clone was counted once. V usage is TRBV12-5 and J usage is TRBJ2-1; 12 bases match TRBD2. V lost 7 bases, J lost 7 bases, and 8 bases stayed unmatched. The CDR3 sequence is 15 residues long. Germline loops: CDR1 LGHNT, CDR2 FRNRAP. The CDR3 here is CASAPSGGAGNEQFF. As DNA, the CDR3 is TGTGCTAGTGCCCCTAGCGGGGGGGCGGGGAATGAGCAGTTCTTC.

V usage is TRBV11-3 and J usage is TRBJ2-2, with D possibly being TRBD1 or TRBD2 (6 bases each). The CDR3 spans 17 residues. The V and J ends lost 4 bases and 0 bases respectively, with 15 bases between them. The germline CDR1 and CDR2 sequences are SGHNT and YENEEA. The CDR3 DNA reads TGTGCCAGCAGCTCCCGAAGGGGGGATGCGAACACCGGGGAGCTGTTTTTT. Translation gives CASSSRRGDANTGELFF.

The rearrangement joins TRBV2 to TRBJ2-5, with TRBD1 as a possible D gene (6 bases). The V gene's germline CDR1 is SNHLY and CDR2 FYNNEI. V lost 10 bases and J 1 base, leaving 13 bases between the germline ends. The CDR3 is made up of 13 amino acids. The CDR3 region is CAIRDTGQETQYF. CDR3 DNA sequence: TGTGCCATCAGGGACACAGGCCAAGAGACCCAGTACTTC.

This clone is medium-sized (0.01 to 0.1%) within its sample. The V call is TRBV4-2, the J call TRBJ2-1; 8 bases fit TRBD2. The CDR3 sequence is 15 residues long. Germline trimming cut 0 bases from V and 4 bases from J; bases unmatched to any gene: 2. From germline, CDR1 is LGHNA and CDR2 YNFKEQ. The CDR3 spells CASSQESGSYNEQFF. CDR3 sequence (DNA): TGTGCCAGCAGCCAAGAAAGCGGGAGTTACAATGAGCAGTTCTTC.

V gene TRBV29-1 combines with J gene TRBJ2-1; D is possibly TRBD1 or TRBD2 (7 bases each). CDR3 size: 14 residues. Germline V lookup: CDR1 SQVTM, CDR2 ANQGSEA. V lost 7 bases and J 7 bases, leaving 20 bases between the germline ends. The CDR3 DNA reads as TGCAGCGCCGCCCAGGGGGAGGGAGGGAATGAGCAGTTCTTC. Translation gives CSAAQGEGGNEQFF.